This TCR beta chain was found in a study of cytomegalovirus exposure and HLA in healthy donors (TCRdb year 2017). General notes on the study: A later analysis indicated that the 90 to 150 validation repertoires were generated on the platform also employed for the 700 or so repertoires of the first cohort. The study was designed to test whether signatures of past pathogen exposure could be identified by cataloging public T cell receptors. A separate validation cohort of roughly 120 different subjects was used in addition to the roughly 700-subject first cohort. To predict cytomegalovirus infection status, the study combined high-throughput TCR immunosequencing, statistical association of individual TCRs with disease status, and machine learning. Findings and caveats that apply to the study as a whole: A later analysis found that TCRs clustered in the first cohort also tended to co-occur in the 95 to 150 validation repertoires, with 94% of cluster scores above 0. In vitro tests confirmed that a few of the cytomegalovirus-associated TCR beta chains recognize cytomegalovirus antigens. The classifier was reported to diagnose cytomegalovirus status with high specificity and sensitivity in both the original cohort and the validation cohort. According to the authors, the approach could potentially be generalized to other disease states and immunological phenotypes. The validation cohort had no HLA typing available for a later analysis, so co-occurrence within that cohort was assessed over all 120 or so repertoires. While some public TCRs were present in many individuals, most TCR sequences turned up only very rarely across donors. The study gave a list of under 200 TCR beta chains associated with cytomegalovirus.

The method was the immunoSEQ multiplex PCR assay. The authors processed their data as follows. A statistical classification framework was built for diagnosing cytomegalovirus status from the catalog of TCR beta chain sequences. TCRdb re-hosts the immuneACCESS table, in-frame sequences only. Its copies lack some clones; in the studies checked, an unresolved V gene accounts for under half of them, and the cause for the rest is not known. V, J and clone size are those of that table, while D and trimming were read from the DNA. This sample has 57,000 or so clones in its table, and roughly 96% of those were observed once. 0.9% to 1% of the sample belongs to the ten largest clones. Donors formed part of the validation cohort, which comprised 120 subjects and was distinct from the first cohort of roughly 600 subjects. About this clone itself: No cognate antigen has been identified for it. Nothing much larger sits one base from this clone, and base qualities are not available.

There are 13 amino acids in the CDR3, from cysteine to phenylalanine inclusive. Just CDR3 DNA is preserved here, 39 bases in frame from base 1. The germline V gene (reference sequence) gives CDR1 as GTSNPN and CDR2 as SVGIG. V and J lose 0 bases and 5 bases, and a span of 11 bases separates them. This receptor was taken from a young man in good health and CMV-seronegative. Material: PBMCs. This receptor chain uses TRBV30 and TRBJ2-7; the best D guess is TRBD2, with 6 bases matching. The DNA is TGTGCCTGGAGTGTGATATCGGGGGACGAGCAGTACTTC. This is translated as CAWSVISGDEQYF.